The text below deals with one T cell receptor (beta chain). No cognate antigen has been identified for it. The sample holds no much larger clone one base away, and base qualities are not on file. This specimen belongs to a study of OX40 agonist ivuxolimab in advanced cancers. For context, the study as a whole: The costimulatory receptor OX40 (CD134) was targeted by ivuxolimab, a fully human IgG2 agonistic monoclonal antibody. Intravenous ivuxolimab was administered to patients every 2 weeks at six dose levels: 0.01, 0.1, 0.3, 1.5, 3 and 10 mg/kg. Of the approximately 53 patients in dose escalation, 19 had hepatocellular carcinoma, around 15 had melanoma, 9 had renal cell carcinoma and 9 had head and neck cancer. A male proportion of roughly 85% and a mean age of around 60 years, ranging from roughly 23 to 90, were recorded for the dose-escalation cohort. Prior anti-PD-1, anti-PD-L1 or anti-CTLA-4 therapy was permitted, and checkpoint inhibitors had been received by about two fifths of dose-escalation patients. Partial responses were achieved by three dose-escalation patients, of whom one had hepatocellular carcinoma and two had cutaneous melanoma. The purpose of peripheral TCRbeta sequencing was to test whether ivuxolimab changed TCR sequence diversity and led to clonal T-cell expansion. The monotherapy dose-escalation portion (N of about 50 patients) of the phase I ivuxolimab trial is reported in the paper.

Genomic DNA was isolated from the sorted cells so that the TCRbeta CDR3 region could be sequenced. The immunoSEQ Assay was used to sequence the TCRbeta CDR3 regions. TCRdb re-hosts the immuneACCESS table, in-frame sequences only. Its copies lack some clones; in the studies checked, an unresolved V gene accounts for under half of them, and the cause for the rest is not known. The sample table shows about 48,000 clones, and approximately 91% are seen once. The top ten clonotypes cover approximately 6.3% of the sample. The trial excluded patients who had a history of autoimmune disease or were on systemic immunosuppression. Peripheral blood for TCR sequencing was drawn from every dose cohort at baseline, at cycle 4 day 1 and at cycle 7 day 1. Samples came from an open-label, multicenter, first-in-human phase I dose-escalation trial of ivuxolimab. Adults with locally advanced or metastatic melanoma, renal cell, hepatocellular, or head and neck squamous cell carcinoma were enrolled in the trial. Before TCR sequencing, CD4+ and CD8+ T cells were separately sorted from peripheral blood.

What the research found in general, with its limitations: After ivuxolimab, more expanded clones were found on average in CD8+ T cells than in CD4+ T cells. The antigen specificity of the peripheral T cells that underwent clonal expansion was not determined. In the 0.1-3.0 mg/kg groups, partial responders had among the lowest normalized peripheral clonal expansion, particularly in CD8+ T cells. Low levels of normalized T-cell clonal expansion were also seen in some nonresponding patients. Clonal expansion of both CD4+ and CD8+ blood T cells was observed from baseline to week 6 at doses 0.1 to 3.0 mg/kg.

The CDR3 spans 15 residues, from the cysteine through the phenylalanine. Kept here is only the CDR3 DNA, which spans 45 bases and is read in frame from base 1. Recombination linked TRBV21-1 to TRBJ1-2; the listed D gene, TRBD1, was not tested against the DNA. TRBV21-1 is described as a pseudogene. The sequence was collected from an adult with an advanced solid tumor such as melanoma, head and neck, liver or kidney cancer. Source: CD4+ or CD8+ T cells sorted from blood, taken in a trial of the OX40 agonist ivuxolimab. In nucleotide form, the sequence is TGTGCCAGCAGCAAAGTTAGGGGAATAAACTATGGCTACACCTTC. This gives the protein CASSKVRGINYGYTF.